The 5 T cell receptor beta chains presented below share a single source sample, sequenced in a study of Ad26.COV2.S vaccination and SARS-CoV-2 variants. Specified treatment: around 19 received Ad26.COV2.S at low or high dose, single or two shots; five or six received placebo; per-sample allocation not given. Following the first vaccine or placebo injection, samples were taken on day 63. TCRdb's copy holds only in-frame clones and misses some; the assay was immunoSEQ multiplex PCR. The repertoire has roughly 420,000 clones, approximately 92% of them found once; the top ten carry just over 2.5%. The sample here was peripheral blood, taken in a trial of Ad26.COV2.S vaccine versus placebo. These receptors originate from a person between 18 and 65 years old who received the Ad26.COV2.S COVID-19 vaccine or a placebo.

The rearrangement uses TRBV18 and TRBJ1-2; TRBD1 aligns across 7 bases. The CDR3 covers 14 residues. From germline, CDR1 is KGHSH and CDR2 LQKENI. Trimming cost V 3 bases and J 8 bases; bases outside gene matches: 9. CDR3 coding DNA: TGTGCCAGCTCACCCACGCCTACAGGGGTCGGCTACACCTTC. Protein product: CASSPTPTGVGYTF.

This chain links TRBV6-4 with TRBJ1-2; 7 bases map to TRBD1. This CDR3 contains 16 residues. J lost 0 bases, V lost 0 bases, and 4 bases had no gene match. The germline CDR1 and CDR2 sequences are MRHNA and SNTAGT. CDR3 sequence reads: CASSDSGGKANYGYTF. The CDR3 bases are TGTGCCAGCAGTGACTCAGGGGGCAAAGCTAACTATGGCTACACCTTC.

The rearrangement links TRBV19 to TRBJ1-1; possible D gene TRBD1, 5 bases. Germline CDR1 LNHDA, CDR2 SQIVND (reference sequence). The CDR3 is 11 amino acids. The V and J ends lost 6 bases and 11 bases respectively, with 13 bases between them. The CDR3 DNA sequence: TGTGCCAGTAGGACCCGGGGGGAGGCTTTCTTT. It specifies CASRTRGEAFF.

In DNA form, the CDR3 reads TGTGCCAGCAGTTCCGAACGGACAGGGGGCAGTCGTGGCTACACCTTC. Translating gives CASSSERTGGSRGYTF. The V and J genes are TRBV6-5 and TRBJ1-2; TRBD1 aligns across 11 bases. V lost 4 bases and J lost 7; bases outside the gene matches: 11. The CDR3 covers 16 residues. Germline V gene data show CDR1 as MNHEY and CDR2 as SVGAGI.

The chain carries TRBV19 and TRBJ1-5; D gene unclear. CDR1 is LNHDA, CDR2 SQIVND, per germline (reference sequence). V lost 5 bases to trimming and J lost 9 bases, with 14 bases between them. The CDR3 runs 13 residues. The CDR3 loop reads CASSQWEGGPQHF. The CDR3 coding sequence is TGTGCCAGTAGTCAATGGGAGGGCGGGCCCCAGCATTTT. The complete variable domain, with remaining parts taken from reference TRBV19 and TRBJ1-5, reads DGGITQSPKYLFRKEGQNVTLSCEQNLNHDAMYWYRQDPGQGLRLIYYSQIVNDFQKGDIAEGYSVSREKKESFPLTVTSAQKNPTAFYLCASSQWEGGPQHFGDGTRLSIL.